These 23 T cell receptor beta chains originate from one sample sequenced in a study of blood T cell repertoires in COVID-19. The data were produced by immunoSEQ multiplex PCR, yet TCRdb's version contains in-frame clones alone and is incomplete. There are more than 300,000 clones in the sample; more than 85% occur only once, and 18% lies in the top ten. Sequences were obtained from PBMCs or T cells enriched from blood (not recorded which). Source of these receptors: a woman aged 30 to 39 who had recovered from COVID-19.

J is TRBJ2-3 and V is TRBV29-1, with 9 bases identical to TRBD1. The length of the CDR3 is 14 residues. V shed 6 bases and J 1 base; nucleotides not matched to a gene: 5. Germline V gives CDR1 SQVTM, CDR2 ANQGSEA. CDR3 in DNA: TGCAGCGTAGGGGGACAGGGAGGCACAGATACGCAGTATTTT. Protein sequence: CSVGGQGGTDTQYF.

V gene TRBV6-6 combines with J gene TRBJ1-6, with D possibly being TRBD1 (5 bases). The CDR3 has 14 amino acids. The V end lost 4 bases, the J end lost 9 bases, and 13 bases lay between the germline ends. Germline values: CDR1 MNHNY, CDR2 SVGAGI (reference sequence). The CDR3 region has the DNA TGTGCCAGCAGTTCCAGGGCCGCAGGTTCACCCCTCCACTTT. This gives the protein CASSSRAAGSPLHF.

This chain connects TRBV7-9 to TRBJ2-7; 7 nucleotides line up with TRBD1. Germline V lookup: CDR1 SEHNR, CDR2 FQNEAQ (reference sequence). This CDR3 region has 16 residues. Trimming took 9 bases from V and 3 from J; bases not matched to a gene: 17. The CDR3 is CASLRGDRDHGYEQYF. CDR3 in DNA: TGTGCCAGTCTTAGGGGAGACAGGGATCACGGCTACGAGCAGTACTTC. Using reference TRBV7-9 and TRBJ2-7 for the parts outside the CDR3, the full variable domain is DTGVSQNPRHKITKRGQNVTFRCDPISEHNRLYWYRQTLGQGPEFLTYFQNEAQLEKSRLLSDRFSAERPKGSFSTLEIQRTEQGDSAMYLCASLRGDRDHGYEQYFGPGTRLTVT.

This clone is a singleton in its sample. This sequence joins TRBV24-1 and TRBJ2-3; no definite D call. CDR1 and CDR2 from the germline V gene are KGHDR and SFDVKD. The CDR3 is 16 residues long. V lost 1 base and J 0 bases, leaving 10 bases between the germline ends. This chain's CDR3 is CATSDFPITSTDTQYF. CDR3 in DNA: TGTGCCACCAGTGATTTTCCGATTACTAGCACAGATACGCAGTATTTT.

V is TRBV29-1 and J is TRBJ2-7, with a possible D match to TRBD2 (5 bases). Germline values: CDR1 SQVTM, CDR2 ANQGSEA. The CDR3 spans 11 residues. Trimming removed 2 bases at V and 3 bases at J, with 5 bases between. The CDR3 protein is CSVETSYEQYF. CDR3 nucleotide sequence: TGCAGCGTTGAAACTAGCTACGAGCAGTACTTC.

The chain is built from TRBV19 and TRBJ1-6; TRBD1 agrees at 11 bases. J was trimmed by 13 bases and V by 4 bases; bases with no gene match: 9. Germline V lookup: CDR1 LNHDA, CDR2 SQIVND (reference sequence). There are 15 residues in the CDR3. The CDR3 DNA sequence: TGTGCCAGTAGTAATGCCGGGACAGGGGGGTTTCCCCTCCACTTT. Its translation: CASSNAGTGGFPLHF.

CDR3 loop: CASSKSGQGALRPGELFF. As DNA, the CDR3 is TGTGCCAGCAGCAAAAGTGGACAGGGGGCGCTGAGGCCCGGGGAGCTGTTTTTT. V usage is TRBV21-1 and J usage is TRBJ2-2; the table gives TRBD1 as D, unverified against the DNA. TRBV21-1 is classified as a pseudogene. The CDR3 contains 18 residues.

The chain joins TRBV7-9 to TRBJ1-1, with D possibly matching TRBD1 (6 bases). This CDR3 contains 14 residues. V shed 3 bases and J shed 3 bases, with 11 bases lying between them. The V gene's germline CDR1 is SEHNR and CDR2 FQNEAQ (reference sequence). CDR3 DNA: TGTGCCAGCAGCTTGACCGGGGGGCACACTGAAGCTTTCTTT. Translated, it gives CASSLTGGHTEAFF.

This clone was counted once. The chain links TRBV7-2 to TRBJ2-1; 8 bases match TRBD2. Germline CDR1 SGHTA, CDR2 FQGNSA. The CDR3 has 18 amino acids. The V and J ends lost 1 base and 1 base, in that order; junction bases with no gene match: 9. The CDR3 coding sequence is TGTGCCAGCAGCTTAGTCCTGATTAGCGGGAAATCCTACAATGAGCAGTTCTTC. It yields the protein CASSLVLISGKSYNEQFF.

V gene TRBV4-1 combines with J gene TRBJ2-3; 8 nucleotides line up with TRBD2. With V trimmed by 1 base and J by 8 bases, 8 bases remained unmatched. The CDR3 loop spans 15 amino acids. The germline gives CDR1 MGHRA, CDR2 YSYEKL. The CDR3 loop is CASSQVLGAGGTQYF. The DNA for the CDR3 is TGCGCCAGCAGCCAAGTTTTGGGGGCGGGGGGTACGCAGTATTTT.

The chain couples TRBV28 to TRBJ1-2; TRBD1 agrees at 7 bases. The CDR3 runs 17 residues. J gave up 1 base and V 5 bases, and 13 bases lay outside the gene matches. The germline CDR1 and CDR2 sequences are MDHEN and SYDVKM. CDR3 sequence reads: CASSGPGGEMYNYGYTF. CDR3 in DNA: TGTGCCAGCAGTGGTCCAGGGGGAGAAATGTATAACTATGGCTACACCTTC.

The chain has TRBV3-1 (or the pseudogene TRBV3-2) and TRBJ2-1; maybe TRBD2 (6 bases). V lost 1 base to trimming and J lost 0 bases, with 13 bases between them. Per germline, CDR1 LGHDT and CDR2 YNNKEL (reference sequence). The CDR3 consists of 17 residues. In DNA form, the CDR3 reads TGTGCCAGCAGCCAAGTCGGCGGGGTCAGCTCCTACAATGAGCAGTTCTTC. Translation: CASSQVGGVSSYNEQFF.

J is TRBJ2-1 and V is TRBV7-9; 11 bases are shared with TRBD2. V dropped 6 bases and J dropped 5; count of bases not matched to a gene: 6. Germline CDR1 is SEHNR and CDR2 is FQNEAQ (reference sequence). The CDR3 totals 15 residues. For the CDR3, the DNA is TGTGCCAGCAGGATTGGGACTAGCGGACACAATGAGCAGTTCTTC. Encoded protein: CASRIGTSGHNEQFF. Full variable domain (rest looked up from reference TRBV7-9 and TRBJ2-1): DTGVSQNPRHKITKRGQNVTFRCDPISEHNRLYWYRQTLGQGPEFLTYFQNEAQLEKSRLLSDRFSAERPKGSFSTLEIQRTEQGDSAMYLCASRIGTSGHNEQFFGPGTRLTVL.

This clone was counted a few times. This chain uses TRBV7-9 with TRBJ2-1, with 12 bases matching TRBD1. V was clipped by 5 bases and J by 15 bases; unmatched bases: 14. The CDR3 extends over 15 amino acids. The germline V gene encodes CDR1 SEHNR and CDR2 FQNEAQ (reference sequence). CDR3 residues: CASSPTGTGGLVGFF. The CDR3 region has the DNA TGTGCCAGCAGCCCGACCGGGACAGGGGGCTTAGTGGGGTTCTTC.

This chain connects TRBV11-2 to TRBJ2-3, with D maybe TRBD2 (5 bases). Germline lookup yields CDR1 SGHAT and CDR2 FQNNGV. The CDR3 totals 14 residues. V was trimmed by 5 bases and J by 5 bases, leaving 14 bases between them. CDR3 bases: TGTGCCAGCAGCCTCGCCGGACTTTTAGATACGCAGTATTTT. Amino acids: CASSLAGLLDTQYF.

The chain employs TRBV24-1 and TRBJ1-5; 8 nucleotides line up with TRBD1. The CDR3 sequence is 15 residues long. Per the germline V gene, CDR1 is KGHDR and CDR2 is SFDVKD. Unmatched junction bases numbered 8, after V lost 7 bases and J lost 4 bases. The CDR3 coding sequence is TGTGCCACCAGAATTGGACAGGGTGAAAATCAGCCCCAGCATTTT. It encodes CATRIGQGENQPQHF.

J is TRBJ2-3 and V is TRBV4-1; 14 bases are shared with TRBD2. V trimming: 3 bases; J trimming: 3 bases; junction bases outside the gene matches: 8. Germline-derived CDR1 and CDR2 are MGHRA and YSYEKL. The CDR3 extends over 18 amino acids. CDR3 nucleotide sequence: TGCGCCAGCAGCCACGGAGGGACTAGCGGGAGTTTGACAGATACGCAGTATTTT. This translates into CASSHGGTSGSLTDTQYF.

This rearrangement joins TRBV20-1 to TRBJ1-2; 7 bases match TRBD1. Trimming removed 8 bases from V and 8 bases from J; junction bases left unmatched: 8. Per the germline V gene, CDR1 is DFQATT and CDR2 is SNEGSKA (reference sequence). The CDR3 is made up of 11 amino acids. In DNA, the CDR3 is TGCAGTCCCGACAGGGCGGGGGGCTACACCTTC. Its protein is CSPDRAGGYTF.

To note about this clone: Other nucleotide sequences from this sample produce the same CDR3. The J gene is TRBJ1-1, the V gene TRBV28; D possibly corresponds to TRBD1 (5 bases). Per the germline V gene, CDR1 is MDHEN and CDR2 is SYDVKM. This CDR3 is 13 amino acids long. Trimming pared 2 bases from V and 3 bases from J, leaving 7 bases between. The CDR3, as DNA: TGTGCCAGCAGTTTAGACAGATACACTGAAGCTTTCTTT. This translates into CASSLDRYTEAFF. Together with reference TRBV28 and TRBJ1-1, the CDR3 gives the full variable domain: DVKVTQSSRYLVKRTGEKVFLECVQDMDHENMFWYRQDPGLGLRLIYFSYDVKMKEKGDIPEGYSVSREKKERFSLILESASTNQTSMYLCASSLDRYTEAFFGQGTRLTVV.

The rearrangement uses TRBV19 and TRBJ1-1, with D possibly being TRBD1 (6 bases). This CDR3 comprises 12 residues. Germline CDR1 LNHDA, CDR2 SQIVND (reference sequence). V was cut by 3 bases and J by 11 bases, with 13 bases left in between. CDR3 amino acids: CASSIDRSNAFF. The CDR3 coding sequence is TGTGCCAGTAGTATCGACAGGTCAAACGCTTTCTTT.

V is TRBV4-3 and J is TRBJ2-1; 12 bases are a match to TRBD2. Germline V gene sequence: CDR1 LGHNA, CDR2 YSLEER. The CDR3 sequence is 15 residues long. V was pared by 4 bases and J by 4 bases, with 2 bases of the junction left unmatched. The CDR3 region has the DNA TGCGCCAGCAGCCCTCTAGCGGGAGGGTACAATGAGCAGTTCTTC. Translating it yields CASSPLAGGYNEQFF.

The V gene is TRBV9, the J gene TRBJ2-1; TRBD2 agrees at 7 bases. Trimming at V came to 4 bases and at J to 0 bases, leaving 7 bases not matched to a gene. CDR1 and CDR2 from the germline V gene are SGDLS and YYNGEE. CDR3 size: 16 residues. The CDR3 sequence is CASSQTLASSYNEQFF. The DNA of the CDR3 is TGTGCCAGCAGCCAAACACTAGCGAGCTCCTACAATGAGCAGTTCTTC.

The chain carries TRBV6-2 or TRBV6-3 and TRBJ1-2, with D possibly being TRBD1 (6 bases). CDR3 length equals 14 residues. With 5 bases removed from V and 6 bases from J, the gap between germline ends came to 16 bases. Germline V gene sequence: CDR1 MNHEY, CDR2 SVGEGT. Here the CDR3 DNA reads TGTGCCAGCAGTGTCATCAGGGGAAGGGATGGCTACACCTTC. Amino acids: CASSVIRGRDGYTF.